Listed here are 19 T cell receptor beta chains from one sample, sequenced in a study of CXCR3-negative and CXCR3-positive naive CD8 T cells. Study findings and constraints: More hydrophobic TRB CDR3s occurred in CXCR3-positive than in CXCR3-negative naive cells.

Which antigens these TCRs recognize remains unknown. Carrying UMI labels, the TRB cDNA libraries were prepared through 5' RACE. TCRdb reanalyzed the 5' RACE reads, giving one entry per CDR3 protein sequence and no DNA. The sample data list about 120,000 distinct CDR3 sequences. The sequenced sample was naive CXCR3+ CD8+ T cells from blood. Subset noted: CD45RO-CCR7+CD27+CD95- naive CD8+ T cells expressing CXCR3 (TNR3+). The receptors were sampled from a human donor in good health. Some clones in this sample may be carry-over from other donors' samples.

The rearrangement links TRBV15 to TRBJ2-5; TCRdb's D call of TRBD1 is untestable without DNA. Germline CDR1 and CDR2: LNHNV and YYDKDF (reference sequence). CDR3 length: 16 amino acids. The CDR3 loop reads CATSRDRQGFGETQYF. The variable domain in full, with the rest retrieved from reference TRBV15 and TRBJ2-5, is DAMVIQNPRYQVTQFGKPVTLSCSQTLNHNVMYWYQQKSSQAPKLLFHYYDKDFNNEADTPDNFQSRRPNTSFCFLDIRSPGLGDTAMYLCATSRDRQGFGETQYFGPGTRLLVL.

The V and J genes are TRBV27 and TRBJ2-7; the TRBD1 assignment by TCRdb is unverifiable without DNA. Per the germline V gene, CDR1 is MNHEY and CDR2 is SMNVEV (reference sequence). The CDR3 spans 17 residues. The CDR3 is CASSPIWRTAFSYEQYF.

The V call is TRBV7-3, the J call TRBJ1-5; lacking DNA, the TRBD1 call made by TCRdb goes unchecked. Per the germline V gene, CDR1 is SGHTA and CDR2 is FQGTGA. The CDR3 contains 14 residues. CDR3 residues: CASSLGADNQPQHF.

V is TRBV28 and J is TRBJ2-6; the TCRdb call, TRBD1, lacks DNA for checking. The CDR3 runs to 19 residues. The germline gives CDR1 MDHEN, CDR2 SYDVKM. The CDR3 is CASSPPLLTGSSGANVLTF.

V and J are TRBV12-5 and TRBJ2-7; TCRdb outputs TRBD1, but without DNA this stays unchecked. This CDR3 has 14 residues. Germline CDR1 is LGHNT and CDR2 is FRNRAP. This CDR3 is CASGFGNRVYEQYF.

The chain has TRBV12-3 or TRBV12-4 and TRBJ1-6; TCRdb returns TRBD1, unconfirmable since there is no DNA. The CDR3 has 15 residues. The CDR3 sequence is CASSHPGRYNSPLHF.

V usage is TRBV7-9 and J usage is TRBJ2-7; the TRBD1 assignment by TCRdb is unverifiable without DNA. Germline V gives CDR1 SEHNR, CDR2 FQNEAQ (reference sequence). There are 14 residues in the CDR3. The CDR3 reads CASSLTESSYEQYF. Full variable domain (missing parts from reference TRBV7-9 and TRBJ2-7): DTGVSQNPRHKITKRGQNVTFRCDPISEHNRLYWYRQTLGQGPEFLTYFQNEAQLEKSRLLSDRFSAERPKGSFSTLEIQRTEQGDSAMYLCASSLTESSYEQYFGPGTRLTVT.

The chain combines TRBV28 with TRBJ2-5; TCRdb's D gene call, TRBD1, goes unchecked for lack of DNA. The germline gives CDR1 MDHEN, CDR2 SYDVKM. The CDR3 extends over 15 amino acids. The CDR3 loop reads CASSLGTGGVETQYF. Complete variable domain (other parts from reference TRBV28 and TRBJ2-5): DVKVTQSSRYLVKRTGEKVFLECVQDMDHENMFWYRQDPGLGLRLIYFSYDVKMKEKGDIPEGYSVSREKKERFSLILESASTNQTSMYLCASSLGTGGVETQYFGPGTRLLVL.

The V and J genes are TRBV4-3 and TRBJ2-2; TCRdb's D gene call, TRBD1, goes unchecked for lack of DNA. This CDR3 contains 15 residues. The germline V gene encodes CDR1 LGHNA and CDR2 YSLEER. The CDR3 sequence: CASSQAGGPAGELFF.

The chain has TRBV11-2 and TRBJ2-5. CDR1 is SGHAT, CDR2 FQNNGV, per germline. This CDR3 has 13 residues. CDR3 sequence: CASSLIQEETQYF.

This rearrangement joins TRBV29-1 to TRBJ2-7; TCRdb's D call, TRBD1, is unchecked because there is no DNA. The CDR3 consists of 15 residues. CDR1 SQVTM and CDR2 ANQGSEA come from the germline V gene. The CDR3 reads CSVNTGTPGDYEQYF.

This CDR3 is CASGSWTGVSYEQYF. The chain is built from TRBV27 and TRBJ2-7; TCRdb lists TRBD1, though no DNA is available to test this call. The CDR3 covers 15 residues. Per germline, CDR1 MNHEY and CDR2 SMNVEV (reference sequence).

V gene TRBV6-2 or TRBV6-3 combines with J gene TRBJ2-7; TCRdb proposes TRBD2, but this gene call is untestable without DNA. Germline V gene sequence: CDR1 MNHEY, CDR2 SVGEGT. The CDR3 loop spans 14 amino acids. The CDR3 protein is CASRRLEGNYEQYF.

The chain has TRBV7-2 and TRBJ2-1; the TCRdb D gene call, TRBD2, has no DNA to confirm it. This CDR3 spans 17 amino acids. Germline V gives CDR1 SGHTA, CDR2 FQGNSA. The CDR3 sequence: CASSPDLGASRRDEQFF.

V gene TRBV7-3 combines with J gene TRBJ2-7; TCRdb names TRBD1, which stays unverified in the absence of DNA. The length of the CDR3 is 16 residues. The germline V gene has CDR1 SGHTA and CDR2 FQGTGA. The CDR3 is CASSLGPYGGLNEQYF.

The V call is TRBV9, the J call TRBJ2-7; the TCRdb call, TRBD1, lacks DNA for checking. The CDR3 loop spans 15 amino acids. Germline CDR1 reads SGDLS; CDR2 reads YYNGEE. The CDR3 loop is CASSVKPGGVYEQYF. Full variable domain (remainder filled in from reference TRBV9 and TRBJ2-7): DSGVTQTPKHLITATGQRVTLRCSPRSGDLSVYWYQQSLDQGLQFLIQYYNGEERAKGNILERFSAQQFPDLHSELNLSSLELGDSALYFCASSVKPGGVYEQYFGPGTRLTVT.

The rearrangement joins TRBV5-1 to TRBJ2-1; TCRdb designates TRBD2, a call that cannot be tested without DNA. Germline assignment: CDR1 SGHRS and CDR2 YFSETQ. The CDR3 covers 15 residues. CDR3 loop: CASSWAGGSYNEQFF.

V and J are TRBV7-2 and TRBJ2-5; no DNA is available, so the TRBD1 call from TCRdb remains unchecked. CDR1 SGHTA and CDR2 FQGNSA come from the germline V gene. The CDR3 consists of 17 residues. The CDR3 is CANSLALAGAFGETQYF.

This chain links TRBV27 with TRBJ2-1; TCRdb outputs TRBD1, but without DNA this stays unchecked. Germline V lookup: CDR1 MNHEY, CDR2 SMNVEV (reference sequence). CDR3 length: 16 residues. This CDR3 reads CASSTPFGTGGGEQFF.